These 29 T cell receptor beta chains share one sample of origin, sequenced in a study of T cell responses to AZD1222 COVID-19 vaccine. Assay: immunoSEQ multiplex PCR; the TCRdb copy retains only in-frame clones and omits some. Altogether 140,000 to 150,000 clones are present, about 82% being singletons, with the ten largest covering about 5%. The specimen comprised peripheral blood, sampled 28 days after the second AZD1222 dose. Receptors were obtained from an adult who received the AZD1222 COVID-19 vaccine.

The chain uses TRBV7-9 and TRBJ2-2; 10 bases match TRBD2. The V gene's germline CDR1 is SEHNR and CDR2 FQNEAQ (reference sequence). After removal of 8 bases from V and 1 base from J, the junction contained 16 bases not matched to a gene. There are 19 residues in the CDR3. The CDR3 sequence is CASGSTGTSDLKNTGELFF. CDR3 nucleotide sequence: TGTGCCAGCGGCTCTACCGGGACTAGCGACCTGAAGAACACCGGGGAGCTGTTTTTT.

The rearrangement joins TRBV29-1 to TRBJ1-1; D gene unclear. CDR3 length: 13 amino acids. Per germline, CDR1 SQVTM and CDR2 ANQGSEA. V lost 6 bases to trimming and J lost 0 bases, with 11 bases between them. CDR3 nucleotides: TGCAGCGTACAGCGGCCTCTGAACACTGAAGCTTTCTTT. This codes for CSVQRPLNTEAFF.

This chain uses TRBV7-9 with TRBJ2-1; 9 nucleotides agree with TRBD2. With V trimmed by 5 bases and J by 0 bases, 5 bases remained unmatched. This CDR3 is built from 16 residues. Germline loops: CDR1 SEHNR, CDR2 FQNEAQ (reference sequence). The CDR3 spells CASSPNSGSSYNEQFF. CDR3 in DNA: TGTGCCAGCAGCCCCAATAGCGGGAGCTCCTACAATGAGCAGTTCTTC.

This clone was counted between two and nine times. The gene calls are TRBV7-9 and TRBJ1-4, with D possibly TRBD1 on 6 matching bases. This CDR3 is 15 amino acids long. V was shortened by 3 bases and J by 5 bases, with 13 bases between the two germline ends. Germline values: CDR1 SEHNR, CDR2 FQNEAQ (reference sequence). The CDR3 DNA reads TGTGCCAGCAGCTTGCCCAGGGGTGGGAATGAAAAACTGTTTTTT. Amino acid sequence: CASSLPRGGNEKLFF.

The chain has TRBV7-2 and TRBJ2-1, with 7 bases aligning to TRBD2. The V gene end was trimmed by 7 bases and the J gene end by 6 bases; junction bases not matched to a gene: 12. The CDR3 contains 15 residues. Germline CDR1 is SGHTA and CDR2 is FQGNSA. Here the CDR3 DNA reads TGTGCCAGCACCCGTTCCCGGACTAGTATCAATGAGCAGTTCTTC. It is translated as CASTRSRTSINEQFF.

The genes are TRBV9 and TRBJ2-7, with TRBD1 matching 8 bases. There are 14 residues in the CDR3. CDR1 and CDR2 (germline): SGDLS, YYNGEE. Unmatched junction bases numbered 12, after V lost 4 bases and J lost 9 bases. The CDR3 region is CASSQGTGEMGQYF. In DNA form, the CDR3 reads TGTGCCAGCAGCCAGGGGACAGGTGAGATGGGGCAGTACTTC.

The CDR3 bases are TGTGCCACCAGCAGAGCTGGAAACACCATATATTTT. Residues: CATSRAGNTIYF. This chain connects TRBV15 to TRBJ1-3; D is undetermined. The CDR3 totals 12 residues. Looked up from germline, CDR1 is LNHNV and CDR2 is YYDKDF (reference sequence). Trimming pared 1 base from V and 2 bases from J, leaving 0 bases between.

The rearrangement joins TRBV25-1 to TRBJ1-2, with no clear D. The CDR3 consists of 12 residues. Trimming stripped 3 bases from V and 5 bases from J, with 7 bases between. Per the germline V gene, CDR1 is MGHDK and CDR2 is SYGVNS. The CDR3 sequence is CASSEVGYGYTF. CDR3 nucleotide sequence: TGTGCCAGCAGTGAGGTGGGGTATGGCTACACCTTC.

J is TRBJ2-1 and V is TRBV6-4; possibly TRBD2 for D (5 bases). Trimming pared 6 bases from V and 6 bases from J, leaving 15 bases between. The CDR3 extends over 14 amino acids. From germline, CDR1 is MRHNA and CDR2 SNTAGT. The CDR3 DNA sequence: TGTGCCAGCAGGACCGGGGTTACAAGCAATGAGCAGTTCTTC. Amino acid sequence: CASRTGVTSNEQFF.

This clone was found once. The genes are TRBV11-2 and TRBJ2-7, with 9 bases identical to TRBD2. Unmatched junction bases numbered 3, after V lost 2 bases and J lost 4 bases. The V gene's germline CDR1 is SGHAT and CDR2 FQNNGV. The CDR3 is 14 residues long. This CDR3 reads CASSLLAGVYEQYF. In nucleotides, the CDR3 is TGTGCCAGCAGCTTATTAGCGGGAGTTTACGAGCAGTACTTC.

The J gene is TRBJ1-1, the V gene TRBV11-3; D gene unclear. The germline gives CDR1 SGHNT, CDR2 YENEEA. The CDR3 is 13 residues long. V dropped 3 bases and J dropped 3 bases, with 8 bases sitting between them. The CDR3 sequence: CASSLTFYTEAFF. CDR3 bases: TGTGCCAGCAGCTTGACCTTCTACACTGAAGCTTTCTTT.

V is TRBV10-3 and J is TRBJ2-7; D tentatively reads TRBD1 or TRBD2 (6 bases each). There are 14 residues in the CDR3. V lost 2 bases to trimming and J lost 3 bases, with 11 bases between them. CDR1 ENHRY and CDR2 SYGVKD come from the germline V gene. The CDR3 DNA reads TGTGCCATCAGTGAGGCAAGGGGGGACTACGAGCAGTACTTC. This sequence encodes CAISEARGDYEQYF.

V is TRBV10-1 and J is TRBJ1-4; no definite D call. V shed 2 bases and J shed 8 bases, with 12 bases lying between them. CDR1 is WNHNN and CDR2 is SYGVQD in the germline V gene (reference sequence). The CDR3 has 14 residues. CDR3 DNA sequence: TGCGCCAGCAGTGAGCGGGGAAGCGGAGAAAAACTGTTTTTT. Residues: CASSERGSGEKLFF.

The CDR3 DNA follows: TGCGCCAGCAGCTTATCCGAGGACACGTCCTACGAGCAGTACTTC. Amino acids: CASSLSEDTSYEQYF. The rearrangement uses TRBV5-1 and TRBJ2-7; D may be TRBD1 (5 bases). V gave up 2 bases and J gave up 1 base, with 13 bases separating them. Germline loops: CDR1 SGHRS, CDR2 YFSETQ. The CDR3 has 15 amino acids.

The V and J genes are TRBV6-5 and TRBJ1-1; no firm D call. Germline values: CDR1 MNHEY, CDR2 SVGAGI. The CDR3 has 10 amino acids. Trimming removed 10 bases from V and 5 bases from J, with 8 bases in between. In DNA, the CDR3 is TGTGCCACCCACGGGACTGAAGCTTTCTTT. Protein sequence: CATHGTEAFF.

There are a few counts of this clone. The chain combines TRBV2 with TRBJ2-5; TRBD2 agrees at 8 bases. V shed 4 bases, J shed 1 base, and the junction held 5 bases outside the gene matches. The CDR3 runs to 15 residues. CDR1 is SNHLY, CDR2 FYNNEI, per germline. The CDR3 DNA sequence: TGTGCCAGCAGTGGGGATACTAGCGGCCAAGAGACCCAGTACTTC. It yields the protein CASSGDTSGQETQYF.

This chain links TRBV6-5 with TRBJ1-2; 7 nucleotides match TRBD1. CDR1 is MNHEY, CDR2 SVGAGI, per germline. The CDR3 length is 15 residues. The J segment lost 5 bases and the V segment lost 6 bases, leaving 12 bases of the junction unmatched. CDR3 region: CASSYDRDRGYGYTF. The CDR3 DNA is TGTGCCAGCAGCTACGACAGGGACCGGGGATATGGCTACACCTTC.

This clone was seen more than once but under ten times. V is TRBV19 and J is TRBJ1-5, with 8 bases matching TRBD1. The CDR3 length is 15 residues. Trimming removed 7 bases from V and 1 base from J; junction bases left unmatched: 6. The germline CDR1 and CDR2 sequences are LNHDA and SQIVND (reference sequence). The CDR3 protein is CASTKTGASNQPQHF. The CDR3 nucleotides are TGTGCCAGTACCAAGACAGGGGCCAGCAATCAGCCCCAGCATTTT.

CDR3 nucleotides: TGTGCCAGCAGCCGCAGGGGGGGTTTAGAAAAACTGTTTTTT. The encoded protein is CASSRRGGLEKLFF. V gene TRBV28 combines with J gene TRBJ1-4; 7 bases agree with TRBD1. The germline CDR1 and CDR2 sequences are MDHEN and SYDVKM. This CDR3 is built from 14 residues. With V trimmed by 6 bases and J by 8 bases, 9 bases remained unmatched.

The CDR3 sequence: CASSLGLAETNEQFF. CDR3 bases: TGCGCCAGCAGCTTGGGACTAGCAGAGACCAATGAGCAGTTCTTC. The rearrangement joins TRBV5-1 to TRBJ2-1; TRBD2 matches 7 bases. Trimming took 0 bases from V and 6 from J; bases not matched to a gene: 6. CDR3 size: 15 residues. Germline assignment: CDR1 SGHRS and CDR2 YFSETQ.

The CDR3 sequence is CASSQDYRPRGTGELFF. The CDR3 DNA follows: TGTGCCAGCAGCCAAGATTATCGGCCACGGGGCACCGGGGAGCTGTTTTTT. The chain carries TRBV4-2 and TRBJ2-2; TRBD2 might be the D (5 bases). This CDR3 is 17 amino acids long. Germline V gene data show CDR1 as LGHNA and CDR2 as YNFKEQ. Between the trimmed V and J ends, which lost 0 bases and 4 bases, there was a span of 15 bases.

This chain's CDR3 is CASSQSFLRDRGNTIYF. The CDR3 coding sequence is TGCGCCAGCAGTCAATCCTTTTTACGGGACAGGGGCAACACCATATATTTT. The gene calls are TRBV23-1 and TRBJ1-3; 10 bases are a match to TRBD1. TRBV23-1 is an ORF, with its function uncertain. The V gene end was trimmed by 0 bases and the J gene end by 7 bases; junction bases not matched to a gene: 9. CDR3 length equals 17 residues.

Of note for this clone: This CDR3 is also generated by other DNA sequences in the sample. This sequence joins TRBV6-2 or TRBV6-3 and TRBJ1-1; no definite D call. Germline lookup yields CDR1 MNHEY and CDR2 SVGEGT. CDR3 size: 16 residues. Trimming took off 2 bases at V and 0 bases at J, with 13 bases between the two ends. CDR3 amino acids: CASSYPETGMNTEAFF. The CDR3 DNA follows: TGTGCCAGCAGTTACCCTGAGACCGGAATGAACACTGAAGCTTTCTTT.

In this sample, this clone turned up once. CDR3 residues: CASSRYRTGLHEQYF. The CDR3 coding sequence is TGCGCCAGCAGCCGATATCGGACAGGGCTCCACGAGCAGTACTTC. V gene TRBV4-1 combines with J gene TRBJ2-7; 8 bases map to TRBD1. J was trimmed by 5 bases and V by 4 bases; bases with no gene match: 10. This CDR3 contains 15 residues. Germline CDR1 MGHRA, CDR2 YSYEKL.

The chain carries TRBV27 and TRBJ2-1; tentatively, D is TRBD2 (6 bases). Germline-derived CDR1 and CDR2 are MNHEY and SMNVEV (reference sequence). CDR3 size: 17 residues. Trimming removed 5 bases at V and 2 bases at J, with 19 bases between. CDR3 amino acids: CASSPTARDSTYNEQFF. DNA for the CDR3: TGTGCCAGCAGTCCTACAGCGCGGGACTCGACCTACAATGAGCAGTTCTTC.

The chain joins TRBV3-1 (or the pseudogene TRBV3-2) to TRBJ2-1; 13 bases map to TRBD2. V shed 4 bases, J shed 9 bases, and the junction held 3 bases outside the gene matches. The germline V gene has CDR1 LGHDT and CDR2 YNNKEL (reference sequence). The CDR3 consists of 14 residues. The CDR3, as DNA: TGTGCCAGCAGCCCGGGACTAGCGGGGATTGAGCAGTTCTTC. Amino acids: CASSPGLAGIEQFF.

The chain is built from TRBV10-3 and TRBJ2-1; 9 bases are shared with TRBD2. The CDR3 covers 15 residues. Germline V gives CDR1 ENHRY, CDR2 SYGVKD. V lost 8 bases, J lost 9 bases, and 14 bases stayed unmatched. In DNA, the CDR3 is TGTGCCATCGCCGGGGAAGCGGGAGGAAGGGGTGAGCAGTTCTTC. It encodes CAIAGEAGGRGEQFF.

The rearrangement links TRBV2 to TRBJ2-1; D unresolved. V shed 6 bases and J shed 2 bases, with 5 bases lying between them. The germline V gene has CDR1 SNHLY and CDR2 FYNNEI. The CDR3 covers 12 residues. The CDR3 loop is CASSLAYNEQFF. DNA for the CDR3: TGTGCCAGCAGCCTGGCCTACAATGAGCAGTTCTTC. Filled out from reference TRBV2 and TRBJ2-1, the complete variable domain reads EPEVTQTPSHQVTQMGQEVILRCVPISNHLYFYWYRQILGQKVEFLVSFYNNEISEKSEIFDDQFSVERPDGSNFTLKIRSTKLEDSAMYFCASSLAYNEQFFGPGTRLTVL.

The chain links TRBV27 to TRBJ1-2, with D possibly TRBD1 on 5 matching bases. The CDR3 covers 16 residues. Germline assignment: CDR1 MNHEY and CDR2 SMNVEV (reference sequence). Trimming cost V 5 bases and J 2 bases, with 18 bases left between them. The CDR3 sequence: CASSPLGRGGNYGYTF. CDR3 bases: TGTGCCAGCAGTCCCCTCGGGAGGGGAGGGAACTATGGCTACACCTTC.